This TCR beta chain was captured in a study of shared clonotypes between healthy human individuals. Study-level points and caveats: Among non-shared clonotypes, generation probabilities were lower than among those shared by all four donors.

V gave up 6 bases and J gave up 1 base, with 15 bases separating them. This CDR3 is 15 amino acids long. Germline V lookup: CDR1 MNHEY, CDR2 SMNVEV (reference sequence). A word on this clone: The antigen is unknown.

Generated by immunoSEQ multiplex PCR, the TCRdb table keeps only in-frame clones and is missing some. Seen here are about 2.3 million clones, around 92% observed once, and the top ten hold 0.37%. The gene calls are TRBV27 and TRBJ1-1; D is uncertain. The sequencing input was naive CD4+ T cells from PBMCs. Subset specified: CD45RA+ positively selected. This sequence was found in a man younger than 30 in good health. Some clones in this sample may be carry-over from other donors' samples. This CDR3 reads CASSPPGRKNTEAFF. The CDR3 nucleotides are TGTGCCAGCAGCCCACCGGGCAGGAAGAACACTGAAGCTTTCTTT.